This T cell receptor beta chain comes out of a study of shared clonotypes between healthy human individuals. Germline CDR1 ENHRY, CDR2 SYGVKD. Trimming removed 9 bases from V and 6 bases from J, with 20 bases in between. The CDR3 has 14 residues. TCRdb's table, derived via immunoSEQ multiplex PCR, lists solely in-frame clones and lacks some. The sample contains 1,500,000 or so clones, roughly 96% of which appear only once. For this clone: Antigen unknown.

Overall study results and limits: Among several donors, approximately 4.6% of naive CD4 clonotypes were found in common.

Sequenced sample: naive CD4+ T cells sorted from blood. Subset specified: CD45RA+ positively selected. The origin of this receptor is a man aged 25-45 years in good health. This chain connects TRBV10-3 to TRBJ1-1; a weak D match, TRBD1 (5 bases). CDR3 amino acids: CAIQKLTATPEAFF. CDR3 nucleotides: TGTGCCATACAGAAATTGACAGCTACCCCTGAAGCTTTCTTT.